The 23 T cell receptor delta chains below all came from one sample that was sequenced in a study of gamma-delta T cells after stem cell transplantation. TCRdb re-identified clones in the RT-PCR reads via CATT. Counted here are over 7,500 delta-chain clones, more than 12% occurring once; the ten biggest clones make up 4.5% to 7.5%. Sample: gamma-delta T cells. The receptors derive from a human donor. It is not recorded whose cells these are; they may come from a transplant donor.

V and J are TRDV3 and TRDJ1, with D possibly being TRDD3 (6 bases). CDR3 length equals 17 residues. Trimming removed 1 base from V and 3 bases from J, with 24 bases in between. Germline lookup yields CDR1 TVYSNPD and CDR2 GDNSRS (reference sequence). The CDR3 reads CAFKLLPWVIRPDKLIF. Written as DNA, the CDR3 is TGTGCCTTTAAATTACTACCCTGGGTGATACGCCCCGATAAACTCATCTTT.

The V gene is TRDV2, the J gene TRDJ2; 11 bases agree with TRDD3. Germline-derived CDR1 and CDR2 are GEAIGNYY and EKD. The CDR3 consists of 18 residues. V trimming: 3 bases; J trimming: 2 bases; junction bases outside the gene matches: 10. Here the CDR3 reads CACDAALGDSGLTAQLFF. CDR3 DNA: TGTGCCTGTGACGCCGCACTGGGGGATAGCGGGTTGACAGCACAACTCTTCTTT.

This clone was detected only a few times. A far larger clone is off by one base, so a read error is likely. This chain links TRDV2 with TRDJ2, with D possibly being TRDD3 (6 bases). V dropped 0 bases and J dropped 3 bases, with 7 bases sitting between them. Germline V gives CDR1 GEAIGNYY, CDR2 EKD. This CDR3 comprises 14 residues. CDR3 sequence: CACDTRGMTAQLFF. The CDR3 coding sequence is TGTGCCTGTGACACCAGGGGGATGACAGCACAACTCTTCTTT.

CDR3 loop: CALGEILPLIRAAQLFF. The CDR3 DNA follows: TGTGCTCTTGGGGAAATCCTTCCTCTAATCCGGGCAGCACAACTCTTCTTT. This chain joins TRDV1 and TRDJ2; the match to TRDD2 covers 7 bases. The CDR3 loop spans 17 amino acids. The J segment lost 6 bases and the V segment lost 2 bases, leaving 12 bases of the junction unmatched. Germline lookup yields CDR1 TSWWSYY and CDR2 QGS.

This clone was counted many times. The V and J genes are TRAV29/DV5 and TRDJ1; TRDD3 agrees at 7 bases. Germline-derived CDR1 and CDR2 are NSMFDY and ISSIKDK. This CDR3 contains 15 residues. Unmatched junction bases numbered 7, after V lost 2 bases and J lost 0 bases. The CDR3 nucleotides are TGTGCAGCAAGAGATGGGGGACATCACACCGATAAACTCATCTTT. It yields the protein CAARDGGHHTDKLIF.

Comment on this clone: This may come from a read error, since a much larger clone is one base off. Distinct nucleotide sequences in the sample also encode this CDR3. This chain joins TRDV2 and TRDJ3; 10 bases line up with TRDD3. The CDR3 is made up of 17 amino acids. Germline values: CDR1 GEAIGNYY, CDR2 EKD. The CDR3 region has the DNA TGTGCCTGTGACACCGTGGGGGGGATACGGGACACCCGGCAGATGTTTTTC. Translated: CACDTVGGIRDTRQMFF.

About this clone: The junction and the germline gene differ at one end; a read error may be behind it. In the same sample, other DNA sequences code for this CDR3. The chain recombines TRAV29/DV5 with TRDJ1; possibly TRDD3 for D (6 bases). Per germline, CDR1 NSMFDY and CDR2 ISSIKDK. The CDR3 loop spans 17 amino acids. CDR3 nucleotide sequence: TGCGCAGCAAGCTCCCTCCGCCGACTGGGCAGGGCCGATAAACTCATCTTT. The encoded protein is CAASSLRRLGRADKLIF. Full variable domain (remainder filled in from reference TRAV29/DV5 and TRDJ1): DQQVKQNSPSLSVQEGRISILNCDYTNSMFDYFLWYKKYPAEGPTFLISISSIKDKNEDGRFTVFLNKSAKHLSLHIVPSQPGDSAVYFCAASSLRRLGRADKLIFGKGTRVTVEP.

This clone came up a few times. With a much larger clone just one base away, this may be a read error. The chain carries TRDV2 and TRDJ1; TRDD3 aligns across 10 bases. The CDR3 loop spans 15 amino acids. Germline loops: CDR1 GEAIGNYY, CDR2 EKD. V lost 5 bases to trimming and J lost 7 bases; unmatched junction nucleotides: 12. CDR3 sequence reads: CACGTGGYGGGKLIF. CDR3 bases: TGTGCCTGTGGCACGGGGGGATACGGAGGGGGTAAACTCATCTTT.

In its sample, this clone is medium-sized. The J gene is TRDJ1, the V gene TRDV1; D is unclear. The length of the CDR3 is 16 residues. CDR1 is TSWWSYY and CDR2 is QGS in the germline V gene. Trimming removed 1 base from V and 10 bases from J, with 22 bases in between. The CDR3: CALGERQGTPLTRLIF. CDR3 coding DNA: TGTGCTCTTGGGGAACGACAGGGAACCCCTTTGACCAGACTCATCTTT.

The genes are TRDV2 and TRDJ1, with 10 bases aligning to TRDD3. The CDR3 spans 17 residues. Germline V CDR1 and CDR2: GEAIGNYY, EKD. Trimming removed 5 bases from V and 0 bases from J; junction bases left unmatched: 11. CDR3 residues: CACVSLLGDPYTDKLIF. CDR3 nucleotides: TGTGCCTGTGTCTCCCTACTGGGGGATCCGTACACCGATAAACTCATCTTT.

Comments on this clone: This sequence is one base from a far larger clone and is likely a read error. Different DNA sequences within this sample yield the same CDR3. J is TRDJ3 and V is TRDV2, with 7 bases fitting TRDD3. V lost 0 bases to trimming and J lost 9 bases; unmatched junction nucleotides: 10. The CDR3 is 17 residues long. Germline values: CDR1 GEAIGNYY, CDR2 EKD. This CDR3 is CACDTGGGSLGTRQMFF. The CDR3 DNA sequence: TGTGCCTGTGACACCGGCGGGGGATCCTTGGGCACCCGACAGATGTTTTTC.

This clone was counted a few times. The chain carries TRDV1 and TRDJ1, with D tentatively TRDD2 (6 bases). Germline CDR1 is TSWWSYY and CDR2 is QGS. The length of the CDR3 is 15 residues. V lost 0 bases and J lost 8, with 16 bases in between. As DNA, the CDR3 is TGTGCTCTTGGGGAACTCCAATATCCTTCCGGCAAACTCATCTTT. It is translated as CALGELQYPSGKLIF.

The V and J genes are TRDV1 and TRDJ1, with 10 bases aligning to TRDD3. Trimming cost V 6 bases and J 2 bases; bases outside gene matches: 21. The CDR3 is 20 residues long. Looked up from germline, CDR1 is TSWWSYY and CDR2 is QGS. Written as DNA, the CDR3 is TGTGCTCTTGGAGATTACCCTAGTGGGGGATACTGCCCGAATACCGATAAACTCATCTTT. Its protein is CALGDYPSGGYCPNTDKLIF.

This rearrangement joins TRDV1 to TRDJ1; tentative D call: TRDD3 (10 bases). The CDR3 has 19 residues. CDR1 TSWWSYY and CDR2 QGS come from the germline V gene. The V and J ends lost 4 bases and 2 bases respectively, with 26 bases between them. The CDR3 region is CALGAPSYSVLGDTDKLIF. The DNA of the CDR3 is TGTGCTCTTGGGGCCCCTTCCTACTCCGTACTGGGGGATACCGATAAACTCATCTTT.

Judged by abundance, this clone is medium-sized (0.01 to 0.1%). The V call is TRDV1, the J call TRDJ1, with D perhaps TRDD3 (5 bases). Trimming took off 0 bases at V and 9 bases at J, with 20 bases between the two ends. The CDR3 has 16 residues. The germline CDR1 and CDR2 sequences are TSWWSYY and QGS. This CDR3 is CALGELVVWDWGELIF. The CDR3 DNA is TGTGCTCTTGGGGAACTAGTTGTGTGGGATTGGGGCGAACTCATCTTT.

Of note for this clone: This likely traces to a read error, being one base from a far larger clone. Distinct nucleotide sequences in the sample also encode this CDR3. The chain recombines TRDV2 with TRDJ2, with 12 bases identical to TRDD3. The CDR3 has 18 amino acids. Germline CDR1 reads GEAIGNYY; CDR2 reads EKD. The CDR3 nucleotides are TGTGCCACATCGAGAGTCTACTGGGGGATACCGGCGACAGCACAACTCTTCTTC. Its protein product is CATSRVYWGIPATAQLFF.

The V call is TRDV1, the J call TRDJ1, with 10 nucleotides matching TRDD3. The CDR3 contains 24 residues. Germline CDR1 TSWWSYY, CDR2 QGS. Trimming cost V 1 base and J 0 bases; bases outside gene matches: 26. The CDR3 loop reads CALGEPTPTFSNWGMSPYTDKLIF. CDR3 nucleotides: TGTGCTCTTGGGGAACCAACCCCAACCTTTTCGAACTGGGGGATGTCGCCGTACACCGATAAACTCATCTTT.

V is TRDV1 and J is TRDJ1, with 11 bases matching TRDD3. The V segment lost 4 bases and the J segment 0 bases; nucleotides outside the gene matches: 25. The V gene's germline CDR1 is TSWWSYY and CDR2 QGS. The CDR3 contains 23 residues. The CDR3 protein is CALGGTKDLLGDKPREYTDKLIF. The DNA of the CDR3 is TGTGCTCTTGGGGGAACAAAGGACCTACTGGGGGATAAACCCCGCGAGTACACCGATAAACTCATCTTT.

By its share, this clone is medium-sized. The chain carries TRDV2 and TRDJ3, with 8 bases fitting TRDD3. Germline CDR1 is GEAIGNYY and CDR2 is EKD. This CDR3 comprises 18 residues. The J segment lost 0 bases and the V segment lost 1 base, leaving 4 bases of the junction unmatched. CDR3 residues: CACDTGGFNSWDTRQMFF. DNA for the CDR3: TGTGCCTGTGACACTGGGGGATTCAACTCCTGGGACACCCGACAGATGTTTTTC.

For this clone: This likely came from a read error, as a far larger clone is one base away. CDR3 sequence reads: CACDTGFWGTRQMFF. Here the CDR3 DNA reads TGTGCCTGTGACACCGGTTTCTGGGGCACCCGACAGATGTTTTTC. J is TRDJ3 and V is TRDV2; D might be TRDD3 (6 bases). The V gene's germline CDR1 is GEAIGNYY and CDR2 EKD. The CDR3 consists of 15 residues.

The rearrangement joins TRDV2 to TRDJ3; 9 bases fit TRDD3. V dropped 3 bases and J dropped 1; count of bases not matched to a gene: 21. The CDR3 extends over 23 amino acids. Germline CDR1 reads GEAIGNYY; CDR2 reads EKD. The CDR3 reads CACDSQEASGDTRMSWDTRQMFF. CDR3 DNA: TGTGCCTGTGACTCCCAAGAAGCGTCAGGGGATACGCGGATGTCCTGGGACACCCGACAGATGTTTTTC.

This clone appeared a few times. The chain employs TRDV1 and TRDJ1, with 9 nucleotides matching TRDD3. Germline CDR1 is TSWWSYY and CDR2 is QGS. The CDR3 consists of 16 residues. V was pared by 1 base and J by 2 bases, with 5 bases of the junction left unmatched. The CDR3 DNA is TGTGCTCTTGGGGAACACTGGGGGAAAGAGACCGATAAACTCATCTTT. It codes for CALGEHWGKETDKLIF.

There are a few counts of this clone. It may be a read error: a sequence one base away is much more abundant. Other DNA variants within this sample encode the same CDR3. The chain uses TRDV2 and TRDJ1; 8 positions match TRDD3. The CDR3 length is 15 residues. V shed 3 bases, J shed 0 bases, and the junction held 5 bases outside the gene matches. Germline CDR1 and CDR2: GEAIGNYY and EKD. The CDR3 spells CACDGLGDDTDKLIF. For the CDR3, the DNA is TGTGCCTGTGACGGCTTGGGGGATGACACCGATAAACTCATCTTT.